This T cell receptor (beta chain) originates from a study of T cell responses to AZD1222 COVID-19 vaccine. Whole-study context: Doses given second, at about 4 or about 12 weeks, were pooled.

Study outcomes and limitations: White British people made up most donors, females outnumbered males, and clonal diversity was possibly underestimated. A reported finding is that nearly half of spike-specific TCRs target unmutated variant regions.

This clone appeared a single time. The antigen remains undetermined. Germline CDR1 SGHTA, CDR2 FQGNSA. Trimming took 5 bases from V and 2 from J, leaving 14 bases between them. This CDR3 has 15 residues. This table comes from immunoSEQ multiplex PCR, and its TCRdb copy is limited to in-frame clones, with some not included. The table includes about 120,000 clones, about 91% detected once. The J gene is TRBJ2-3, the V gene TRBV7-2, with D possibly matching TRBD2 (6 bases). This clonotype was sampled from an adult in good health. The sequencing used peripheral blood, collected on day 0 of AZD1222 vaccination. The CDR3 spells CASSTPDYHTDTQYF. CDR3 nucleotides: TGTGCCAGCAGCACACCGGACTACCACACAGATACGCAGTATTTT. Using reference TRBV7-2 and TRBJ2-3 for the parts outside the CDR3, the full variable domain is GAGVSQSPSNKVTEKGKDVELRCDPISGHTALYWYRQSLGQGLEFLIYFQGNSAPDKSGLPSDRFSAERTGGSVSTLTIQRTQQEDSAVYLCASSTPDYHTDTQYFGPGTRLTVL.